This TCR beta chain was found in a study of response to subunit inactivated influenza vaccine. Study-wide results and limits: The authors proposed limited new T cell recruitment per seasonal influenza vaccination.

The CDR3 contains 16 residues. Germline assignment: CDR1 MNHEY and CDR2 SVGEGT. J gave up 2 bases and V 7 bases, and 9 bases lay outside the gene matches. TCRdb called the RT-PCR reads again in MiXCR, with one record for every CDR3 protein. The sample carries 500,000 or so distinct CDR3 sequences, 16% recorded once. For this clonotype: Its specificity is unknown.

The chain combines TRBV6-2 or TRBV6-3 with TRBJ2-3, with TRBD2 identical over 10 bases. The receptor comes from a man between 50 and 75 years old who received an inactivated influenza vaccine. The input for sequencing was CD4+ T cells sorted from PBMCs, taken around 25 months after vaccination. The CDR3 sequence is CASIDPLAGDTDTQYF. DNA of the CDR3: TGTGCCAGCATCGACCCGCTAGCGGGGGACACAGATACGCAGTATTTT.